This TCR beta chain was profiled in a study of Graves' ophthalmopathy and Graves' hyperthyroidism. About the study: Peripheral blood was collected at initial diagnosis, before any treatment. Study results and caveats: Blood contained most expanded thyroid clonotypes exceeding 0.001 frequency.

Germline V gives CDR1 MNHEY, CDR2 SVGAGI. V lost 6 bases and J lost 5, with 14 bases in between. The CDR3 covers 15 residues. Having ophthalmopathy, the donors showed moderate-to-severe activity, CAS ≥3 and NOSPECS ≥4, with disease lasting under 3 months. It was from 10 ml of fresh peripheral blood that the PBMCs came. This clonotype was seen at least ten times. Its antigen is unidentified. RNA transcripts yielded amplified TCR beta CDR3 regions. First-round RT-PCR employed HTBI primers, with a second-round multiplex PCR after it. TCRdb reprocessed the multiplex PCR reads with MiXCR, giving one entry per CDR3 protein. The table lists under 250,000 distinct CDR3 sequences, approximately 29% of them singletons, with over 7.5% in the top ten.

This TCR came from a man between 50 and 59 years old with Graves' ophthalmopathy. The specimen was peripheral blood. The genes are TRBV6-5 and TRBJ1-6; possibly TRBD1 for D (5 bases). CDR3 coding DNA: TGTGCCAGCAGAACCGGGACCGTTGATAATTCACCCCTCCACTTT. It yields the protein CASRTGTVDNSPLHF.